Included here is one T cell receptor (beta chain) sequence, with context. The antigen is not known. This sample was included in a study of chemoradiotherapy in HPV16-positive cancers. Broader study findings: During treatment, candidate HPV-specific clones and E7-related motifs expanded in tumor.

Assay used: immunoSEQ multiplex PCR; TCRdb lists only in-frame clones, some missing. Of 9,500 to 15,000 clones detected, roughly 73% appear once; the ten largest clones hold over 2%. V lost 4 bases and J lost 0, with 13 bases in between. CDR1 and CDR2 (germline): SQVTM, ANQGSEA. This CDR3 has 16 residues. The TCR comes from a human donor with HPV-associated anogenital cancer. This material was obtained from a patient who underwent chemoradiotherapy. V usage is TRBV29-1 and J usage is TRBJ2-6; no firm D call. In DNA form, the CDR3 reads TGCAGCGTTGGGGCAGAACCCTACTCTGGGGCCAACGTCCTGACTTTC. It translates to CSVGAEPYSGANVLTF.